This T cell receptor (beta chain) is drawn from a study of T-cell reconstitution after alpha-beta-depleted transplantation in children (dated by TCRdb to the mid-2010s). About the full investigation: Using TCR repertoire profiling, the study quantitatively followed how T-cell immune reconstitution unfolded in children after TCRalphabeta/CD19-depleted allogeneic hematopoietic cell transplantation.

The library was made by PCR. This sample was sequenced with an Illumina HiSeq 2500. Molecular barcoding was employed in the preparation of TCR libraries, with unique molecular identifiers being used to normalize TCRbeta repertoire quantification. The public reads were quality trimmed at Q25 with fastp and then assembled into clones with MiXCR by TCRdb, keeping productive beta chains. Each entry is one CDR3 protein sequence, shown with its most common DNA and genes. The table for this sample lists 450,000 to 600,000 distinct CDR3 sequences; less than 35% of them were counted only once. 2% to 2.5% of the sample is taken by the ten largest. Turning to this clonotype: The antigen this receptor binds is unknown. Nothing much larger sits one base from this clone, and base qualities are not available.

The cysteine opens and the phenylalanine closes a CDR3 of 15 amino acids. Just CDR3 DNA is preserved here, 45 bases in frame from base 1. Sequences MNHEY (CDR1) and SMNVEV (CDR2) are obtained from the germline V gene (reference sequence). V and J lose 3 bases and 5 bases, and a span of 14 bases separates them. The source of this sequence is a human donor who donated a stem cell graft to a child with aplastic anemia. Specimen: PBMCs from the stem cell graft donor, collected from the stem cell graft. This chain joins TRBV27 to TRBJ2-1; TRBD1 could be the D gene, as 6 bases match. The base sequence is TGTGCCAGCAGTTTCGCGTTCAGGGGTGACAATGAGCAGTTCTTC. This encodes CASSFAFRGDNEQFF.